The source of this TCR beta chain is a study of response to subunit inactivated influenza vaccine (dated by TCRdb to 2016 to 2018). Concerning the study at large: The study used deep quantitative T cell receptor repertoire profiling to track responses to a trivalent subunit inactivated influenza vaccine.

Here is what the overall study found, with its caveats: According to the authors, only a limited number of new T cells may be recruited by each seasonal influenza vaccination.

V gives up 1 base and J gives up 6 bases, and the segment between their germline ends measures 10 bases. CDR3 length: 14 amino acids, cysteine to phenylalanine. The kept DNA is CDR3 alone, 42 bases in frame from the first base. Reading the germline V gene gives CDR1 LGHNA and CDR2 YSLEER. Library construction relied on RT-PCR. Reads for this sample came from an Illumina HiSeq 2500. The public reads were quality trimmed at Q25 with fastp and then assembled into clones with MiXCR by TCRdb, keeping productive beta chains. Records with the same CDR3 protein are collapsed into one entry carrying the most frequent genes and DNA. In all, the sample holds just under 550,000 distinct CDR3 sequences, and roughly a quarter of those were seen once. The leading ten clones occupy around 2.8% of the sample. This clonotype was detected many times. Its recognized antigen is unknown. Base qualities were left out, and no much larger clone turns up one base away.

This sample was also put to use in a study of T cells expressing NK-cell markers. Per the second study: The TCR beta cDNA libraries were made using 5'RACE template switching, a step that added both a universal primer site and unique molecular identifiers. In sorted CD3+CD56+NKG2C+, CD3+CD56+NKG2C- and CD3+CD56-NKG2C+ T-cell subsets from eight donors, TCR beta-chain repertoires were profiled. Among the eight sequenced donors, only one was HCMV-seronegative, while the other seven were HCMV-seropositive. In several experiments an anti-gammadeltaTCR antibody was added to restrict sorting to alphabetaTCR-expressing T cells. For more than 5 donors, the dominant CD3+CD56+NKG2C+ clonotypes were among the top 10 CD8+ clonotypes and accounted for about 1.0-7.5% of CD8+ T cells. Those dominant clonotypes were again the most abundant among CD3+CD56-NKG2C+ cells in a handful of donors, at roughly 28.3-60.1%. Whether the expanded NKG2C-expressing T cell clones were specific for HCMV antigens remained unclear. The eight sequenced donors were randomly selected healthy volunteers, three men and five women. HCMV-specific IgG was detected in serum with a commercial ELISA kit to determine HCMV serostatus. Ficoll density gradient centrifugation was used to isolate peripheral blood mononuclear cells from blood. Magnetic immunoseparation with Miltenyi isolation kits was used to isolate CD4+ and CD8+ T cells from PBMC. Synthesis of cDNA was primed from the TCR beta constant segment and was followed by two consecutive PCR amplification steps. Libraries were sequenced as 2 x 150 bp reads on Illumina HiSeq 2000/2500, MiSeq or NextSeq. MIGEC handled demultiplexing of the reads and grouping by UMI, while MiTCR was used to assemble and quantify clonotypes. To exclude erroneous sequences, only TCR cDNA sequences supported by at least two reads were retained. The tcR package was used for downstream repertoire analysis, and clonotypes were matched across fractions by CDR3 nucleotide sequence plus V segment. VDJmatch was used to annotate antigen specificity against VDJdb, with one amino acid substitution allowed in CDR3.

This specimen was CD4+ T cells sorted from PBMCs, taken 12 days after vaccination. The receptor was derived from a man in his fifties who received an inactivated influenza vaccine. Donor details come from another sample of the same person, matched by shared clones. The V and J segments used are TRBV4-3 and TRBJ1-5; matching of 5 bases hints at TRBD1 as the D gene. For the CDR3, the sequence is CASSQGFQGQPQHF. The nucleotides read TGCGCCAGCAGCCAAGGTTTTCAGGGTCAGCCCCAGCATTTT.